This passage covers 20 T cell receptor beta chains from one sample sequenced in a study of blood T cells in healthy people across ages. Next came a second PCR, run for roughly 7 to 12 cycles, which used a sample-barcoded 5' primer along with a J-beta primer mix. MiXCR was run by TCRdb on the 5' RACE reads, yielding one entry per CDR3 protein. Among some 1.8 million distinct CDR3 sequences, 30% to 40% were seen once, and the ten largest hold more than 20%. Sequencing input: blood. The receptors derive from a human donor in good health.

There are a few counts of this clonotype. This sequence joins TRBV10-3 and TRBJ2-6; TRBD1 matches at 8 bases. CDR3 length: 14 residues. Germline loops: CDR1 ENHRY, CDR2 SYGVKD. Losses at the gene ends were 5 bases for V and 8 bases for J; bases not matched to a gene: 5. In DNA, the CDR3 is TGTGCCATCAGTCAGGGGGCTTTCTCCAACGTCCTGACTTTC. This sequence encodes CAISQGAFSNVLTF.

This clonotype was seen more than once but under ten times. One base away lies a much larger clone, so this may be a sequencing read error. This chain links TRBV28 with TRBJ2-4, with D unresolved. This CDR3 is built from 16 residues. V lost 2 bases and J lost 9, with 20 bases in between. Germline assignment: CDR1 MDHEN and CDR2 SYDVKM. CDR3 region: CASSLGSGRAGIIQYF. Here the CDR3 DNA reads TGTGCCAGCAGTTTAGGCTCGGGCCGTGCTGGTATCATTCAGTACTTC.

Of note for this clonotype: A clone one base away is much larger, so this may be a read error. The J gene is TRBJ1-4, the V gene TRBV20-1; D not resolved. CDR1 and CDR2 (germline): DFQATT, SNEGSKA (reference sequence). Between the trimmed V and J ends, which lost 5 bases and 0 bases, there was a span of 13 bases. The CDR3 contains 15 residues. The CDR3 region has the DNA TGCAGTGCTTTGCGGGATCATGCAACTAATGAAAAACTGTTTTTT. Protein product: CSALRDHATNEKLFF.

The chain carries TRBV9 and TRBJ2-7; 13 bases are shared with TRBD2. CDR1 SGDLS and CDR2 YYNGEE come from the germline V gene. This CDR3 is built from 16 residues. With 4 bases clipped from V and 2 bases from J, the junction kept 6 bases outside the gene matches. The CDR3 DNA sequence: TGTGCCAGCAGCCCCACTAGCGGGAGGGCCCCCTACGAGCAGTACTTC. This sequence encodes CASSPTSGRAPYEQYF.

The V and J genes are TRBV5-1 and TRBJ2-1; D is unclear. V was trimmed by 4 bases and J by 4 bases, leaving 6 bases between them. The CDR3 contains 12 residues. Germline V CDR1 and CDR2: SGHRS, YFSETQ. The CDR3 bases are TGCGCCAGCAGCATTACTTACAATGAGCAGTTCTTC. Its translation: CASSITYNEQFF.

In nucleotides, the CDR3 is TGTGCCAGCAGCTGGGGGTCTGGGAGAGCTTTCTTT. Encoded protein: CASSWGSGRAFF. The rearrangement joins TRBV12-3 or TRBV12-4 to TRBJ1-1, with D maybe TRBD1 (5 bases). The CDR3 is 12 residues long. V dropped 6 bases and J dropped 10 bases, with 15 bases sitting between them.

The chain carries TRBV7-2 and TRBJ2-7; 9 nucleotides agree with TRBD2. CDR1 is SGHTA and CDR2 is FQGNSA in the germline V gene. The length of the CDR3 is 14 residues. V shed 5 bases and J 4 bases; nucleotides not matched to a gene: 6. For the CDR3, the DNA is TGTGCCAGCAGCAAAAGCGGGGGGCTATACGAGCAGTACTTC. Translation gives CASSKSGGLYEQYF. Supplemented by reference TRBV7-2 and TRBJ2-7, the full variable domain reads GAGVSQSPSNKVTEKGKDVELRCDPISGHTALYWYRQSLGQGLEFLIYFQGNSAPDKSGLPSDRFSAERTGGSVSTLTIQRTQQEDSAVYLCASSKSGGLYEQYFGPGTRLTVT.

The chain joins TRBV5-1 to TRBJ2-3; 10 bases are a match to TRBD1. CDR1 SGHRS and CDR2 YFSETQ come from the germline V gene. CDR3 length: 16 amino acids. J lost 4 bases, V lost 4 bases, and 9 bases had no gene match. CDR3 amino acids: CASSPGTGDFSDTQYF. The CDR3 DNA reads TGCGCCAGCAGCCCAGGGACAGGGGATTTTTCAGATACGCAGTATTTT.

In DNA form, the CDR3 reads TGCGCCAGCAGCGAGACAGGGGGGTACGATGAGCAGTTCTTC. It yields the protein CASSETGGYDEQFF. This sequence joins TRBV5-1 and TRBJ2-1, with TRBD1 identical over 9 bases. CDR1 and CDR2 from the germline V gene are SGHRS and YFSETQ. The CDR3 loop spans 14 amino acids. With 4 bases clipped from V and 8 bases from J, the junction kept 7 bases outside the gene matches. The full variable domain, completed using reference TRBV5-1 and TRBJ2-1, is KAGVTQTPRYLIKTRGQQVTLSCSPISGHRSVSWYQQTPGQGLQFLFEYFSETQRNKGNFPGRFSGRQFSNSRSEMNVSTLELGDSALYLCASSETGGYDEQFFGPGTRLTVL.

This clonotype was found a few times. The chain combines TRBV7-2 with TRBJ2-3; D tentatively fits TRBD1 or TRBD2 (6 bases each). Germline V CDR1 and CDR2: SGHTA, FQGNSA. CDR3 size: 13 residues. The V end lost 8 bases, the J end lost 4 bases, and 13 bases lay between the germline ends. CDR3 DNA: TGTGCCAGCGGGCTTGGGGGGCCAGATACGCAGTATTTT. This encodes CASGLGGPDTQYF.

This clonotype has a single count. The junction differs from germline at one of its ends, possibly a read error. V usage is TRBV7-2 and J usage is TRBJ2-7; D is perhaps TRBD1 (5 bases). CDR1 is SGHTA, CDR2 FQGNSA, per germline. CDR3 length: 13 residues. The CDR3 here is CAGSIPGFNEQYF. CDR3 coding DNA: TGTGCCGGCAGCATTCCAGGGTTCAACGAGCAGTACTTC.

Only a few counts were recorded for this clonotype. The V gene is TRBV7-9, the J gene TRBJ1-1; 8 nucleotides match TRBD1. Germline V lookup: CDR1 SEHNR, CDR2 FQNEAQ (reference sequence). V was pared by 8 bases and J by 11 bases, with 13 bases of the junction left unmatched. The CDR3 spans 13 residues. The CDR3 loop is CASRGGQDTVAFF. DNA of the CDR3: TGTGCCAGCCGAGGGGGACAGGATACTGTGGCTTTCTTT.

Only a few counts were recorded for this clonotype. This chain links TRBV18 with TRBJ1-2, with 7 bases identical to TRBD1. The trim removed 1 base at V and 0 bases at J, leaving 5 bases unmatched. In germline, CDR1 is KGHSH, CDR2 LQKENI. CDR3 size: 16 residues. The CDR3: CASSPQQGRTNYGYTF. The CDR3 DNA is TGTGCCAGCTCACCACAACAGGGGCGAACTAACTATGGCTACACCTTC. The full variable domain, completed using reference TRBV18 and TRBJ1-2, is NAGVMQNPRHLVRRRGQEARLRCSPMKGHSHVYWYRQLPEEGLKFMVYLQKENIIDESGMPKERFSAEFPKEGPSILRIQQVVRGDSAAYFCASSPQQGRTNYGYTFGSGTRLTVV.

Of note for this clonotype: A much larger clone sits a single nucleotide away, making a read error possible. The chain has TRBV7-2 and TRBJ2-3; the match to TRBD1 covers 9 bases. Germline lookup yields CDR1 SGHTA and CDR2 FQGNSA. This CDR3 spans 15 amino acids. The CDR3 reads CAGSFGTGHTDTQYF. The CDR3 DNA sequence: TGTGCCGGCAGCTTCGGGACAGGGCACACAGATACGCAGTATTTT.

The chain joins TRBV12-3 or TRBV12-4 to TRBJ2-7; D possibly uses TRBD1 or TRBD2 (6 bases each). Trimming removed 8 bases from V and 4 bases from J, with 18 bases in between. The CDR3 loop spans 14 amino acids. Here the CDR3 reads CASAKAGGSYEQYF. In DNA form, the CDR3 reads TGTGCCAGCGCTAAAGCCGGGGGCAGTTACGAGCAGTACTTC.

The CDR3 protein is CASSLDEGEQYF. In DNA, the CDR3 is TGTGCCAGCAGCTTAGATGAGGGCGAGCAGTACTTC. The rearrangement joins TRBV7-2 to TRBJ2-7, with D tentatively TRBD2 (5 bases). The CDR3 runs 12 residues. Germline CDR1 SGHTA, CDR2 FQGNSA. V shed 1 base and J shed 6 bases, with 7 bases lying between them.

The chain carries TRBV5-1 and TRBJ2-7; the match to TRBD1 covers 7 bases. Germline V lookup: CDR1 SGHRS, CDR2 YFSETQ. Trimming removed 3 bases from V and 0 bases from J; junction bases left unmatched: 9. The CDR3 is 16 residues long. The CDR3 protein is CASSWGSGTDSYEQYF. CDR3 coding DNA: TGCGCCAGCAGCTGGGGCTCAGGGACAGACTCCTACGAGCAGTACTTC.

The chain uses TRBV6-6 and TRBJ1-1, with 7 bases aligning to TRBD1. The CDR3 contains 13 residues. Germline V gene data show CDR1 as MNHNY and CDR2 as SVGAGI (reference sequence). The trim removed 8 bases at V and 1 base at J, leaving 4 bases unmatched. DNA for the CDR3: TGTGCCAGCGTTGGGACAGCGAACACTGAAGCTTTCTTT. Encoded protein: CASVGTANTEAFF.

Ten or more counts support this clonotype. This chain links TRBV10-3 with TRBJ2-6; D remains ambiguous. With 3 bases removed from V and 2 bases from J, the gap between germline ends came to 8 bases. CDR1 and CDR2 from the germline V gene are ENHRY and SYGVKD. The CDR3 extends over 15 amino acids. The CDR3, as DNA: TGTGCCATCAGTGATCGAGGAGCTGGGGCCAACGTCCTGACTTTC. Protein product: CAISDRGAGANVLTF.

J is TRBJ2-1 and V is TRBV6-5; 8 bases fit TRBD1. CDR1 is MNHEY and CDR2 is SVGAGI in the germline V gene. CDR3 size: 13 residues. With V trimmed by 6 bases and J by 7 bases, 5 bases remained unmatched. The CDR3 is CASRRTGLNEQFF. In nucleotides, the CDR3 is TGTGCCAGCAGGAGGACAGGGCTTAATGAGCAGTTCTTC.